This TCR beta chain was identified during a study of early T cells in non-severe SARS-CoV-2 infection. Study-wide points: Matching results from VDJdb favored anti-spike CD8 responses, leaving private and CD4 specificities undetected.

TCRdb used MiXCR to reprocess the 5' RACE reads, holding one entry per CDR3 protein. Of roughly 26,000 distinct CDR3 sequences listed, more than 3.5% are singletons. The CDR3 spans 15 residues. Losses at the gene ends were 3 bases for V and 6 bases for J; bases not matched to a gene: 9. Per germline, CDR1 SGHRS and CDR2 YFSETQ. In its sample, this clonotype was seen many times. Its antigen is unidentified. V is TRBV5-1 and J is TRBJ2-1; TRBD1 aligns across 7 bases. The TCR comes from an adult who was a healthcare worker with PCR-confirmed SARS-CoV-2 infection or an uninfected control (not recorded which). Sequencing input: whole blood. CDR3 nucleotides: TGCGCCAGCAGCTCGGGACAGACATTGAGCAATGAGCAGTTCTTC. Translating it yields CASSSGQTLSNEQFF.